A single T cell receptor (beta chain) is shown here with its context. Its antigen is not identified. The record originates from a study of T cells in localized non-small cell lung cancer. The table came from immunoSEQ multiplex PCR; TCRdb's copy has only in-frame clones and leaves some out. The sample holds tens of thousands of clones, nearly 90% seen once. General study results and limits: Tumor trailed uninvolved adjacent lung in T cell clonality, which peaked there.

Germline-derived CDR1 and CDR2 are ENHRY and SYGVKD. The CDR3 contains 17 residues. The trim removed 0 bases at V and 2 bases at J, leaving 7 bases unmatched. The sequencing used peripheral blood mononuclear cells, collected before any cancer treatment. V is TRBV10-3 and J is TRBJ2-7; 10 bases fit TRBD2. This TCR was recovered from a male donor at least 60 years old with stage II lung adenocarcinoma. DNA for the CDR3: TGTGCCATCAGTGAGTCGAGGGGACTAGCGTTGACCTACGAGCAGTACTTC. It codes for CAISESRGLALTYEQYF.